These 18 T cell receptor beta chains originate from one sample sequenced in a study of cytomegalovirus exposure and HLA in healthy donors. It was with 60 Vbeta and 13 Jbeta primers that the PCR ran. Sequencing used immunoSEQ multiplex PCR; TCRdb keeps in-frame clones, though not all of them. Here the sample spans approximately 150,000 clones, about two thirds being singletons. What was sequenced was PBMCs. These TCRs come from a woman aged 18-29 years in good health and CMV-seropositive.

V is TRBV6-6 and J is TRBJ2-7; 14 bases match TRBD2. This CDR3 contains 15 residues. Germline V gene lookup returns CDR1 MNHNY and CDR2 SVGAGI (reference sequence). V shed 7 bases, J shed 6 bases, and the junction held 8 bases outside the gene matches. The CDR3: CASTFGTSGSSEQYF. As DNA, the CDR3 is TGTGCCAGCACCTTCGGGACTAGCGGGAGTAGCGAGCAGTACTTC.

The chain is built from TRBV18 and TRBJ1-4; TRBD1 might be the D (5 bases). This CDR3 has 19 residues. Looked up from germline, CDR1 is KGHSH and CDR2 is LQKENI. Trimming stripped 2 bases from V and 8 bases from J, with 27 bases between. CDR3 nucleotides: TGTGCCAGCTCACCAATTACAGTATTGGCGGGGTACAGGAGGGAAAAACTGTTTTTT. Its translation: CASSPITVLAGYRREKLFF.

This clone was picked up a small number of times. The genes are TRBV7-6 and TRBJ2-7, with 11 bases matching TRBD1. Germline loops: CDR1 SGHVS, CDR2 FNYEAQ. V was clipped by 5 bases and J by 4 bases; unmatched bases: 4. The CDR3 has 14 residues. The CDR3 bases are TGTGCCAGCAGCCCGGGGACAGGGGGATACGAGCAGTACTTC. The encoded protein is CASSPGTGGYEQYF.

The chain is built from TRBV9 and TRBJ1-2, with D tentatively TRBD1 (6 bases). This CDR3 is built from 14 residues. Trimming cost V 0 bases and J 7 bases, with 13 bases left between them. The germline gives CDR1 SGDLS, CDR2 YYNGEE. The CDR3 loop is CASSVAQGSGGYTF. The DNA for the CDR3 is TGTGCCAGCAGCGTAGCACAGGGATCCGGTGGCTACACCTTC. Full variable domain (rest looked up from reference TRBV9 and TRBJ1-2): DSGVTQTPKHLITATGQRVTLRCSPRSGDLSVYWYQQSLDQGLQFLIQYYNGEERAKGNILERFSAQQFPDLHSELNLSSLELGDSALYFCASSVAQGSGGYTFGSGTRLTVV.

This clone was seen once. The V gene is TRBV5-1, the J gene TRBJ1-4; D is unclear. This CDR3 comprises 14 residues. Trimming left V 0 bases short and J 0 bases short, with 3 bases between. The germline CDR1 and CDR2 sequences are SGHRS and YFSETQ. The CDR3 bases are TGCGCCAGCAGCTTGGCGTCAACTAATGAAAAACTGTTTTTT. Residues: CASSLASTNEKLFF.

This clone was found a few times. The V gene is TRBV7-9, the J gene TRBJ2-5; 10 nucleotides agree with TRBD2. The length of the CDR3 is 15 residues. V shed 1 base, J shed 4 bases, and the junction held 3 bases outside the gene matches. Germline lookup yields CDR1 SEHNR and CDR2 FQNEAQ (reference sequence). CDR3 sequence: CASSLGLAGLETQYF. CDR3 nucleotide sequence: TGTGCCAGCAGCTTAGGACTAGCGGGTTTAGAGACCCAGTACTTC.

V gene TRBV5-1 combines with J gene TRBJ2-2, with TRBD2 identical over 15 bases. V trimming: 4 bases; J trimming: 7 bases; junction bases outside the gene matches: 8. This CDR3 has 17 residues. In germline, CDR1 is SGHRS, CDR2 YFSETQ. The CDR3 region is CASSPPGTSGGHGELFF. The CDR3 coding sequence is TGCGCCAGCAGCCCCCCCGGGACTAGCGGGGGGCACGGGGAGCTGTTTTTT.

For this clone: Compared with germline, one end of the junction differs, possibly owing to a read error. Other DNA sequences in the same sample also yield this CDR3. The DNA for the CDR3 is TGCGCCAGCAGCCAAGACCAGGAAACAGATACACAGTATTTT. It yields the protein CASSQDQETDTQYF. The chain combines TRBV4-1 with TRBJ2-3, with unresolved D. Germline-derived CDR1 and CDR2 are MGHRA and YSYEKL. This CDR3 has 14 amino acids.

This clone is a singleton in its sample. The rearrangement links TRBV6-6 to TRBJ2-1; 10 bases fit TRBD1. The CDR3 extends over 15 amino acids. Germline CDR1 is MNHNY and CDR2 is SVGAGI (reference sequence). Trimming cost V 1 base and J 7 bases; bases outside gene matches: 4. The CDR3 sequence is CASSYFPGQGNEQFF. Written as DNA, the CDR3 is TGTGCCAGCAGTTACTTTCCGGGACAGGGGAATGAGCAGTTCTTC.

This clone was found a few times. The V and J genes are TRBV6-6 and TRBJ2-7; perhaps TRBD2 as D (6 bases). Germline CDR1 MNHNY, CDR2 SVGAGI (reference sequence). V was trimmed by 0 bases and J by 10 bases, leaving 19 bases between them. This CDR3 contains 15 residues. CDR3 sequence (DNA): TGTGCCAGCAGTTACTCGTGGGGTGGGCGGGACTTTCAGTACTTC. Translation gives CASSYSWGGRDFQYF.

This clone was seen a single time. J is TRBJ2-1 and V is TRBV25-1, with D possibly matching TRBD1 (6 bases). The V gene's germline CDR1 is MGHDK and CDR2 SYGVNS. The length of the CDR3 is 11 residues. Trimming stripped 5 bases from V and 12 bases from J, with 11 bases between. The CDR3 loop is CASSLTGSQFF. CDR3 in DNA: TGTGCCAGCAGTCTAACAGGGTCGCAGTTCTTC.

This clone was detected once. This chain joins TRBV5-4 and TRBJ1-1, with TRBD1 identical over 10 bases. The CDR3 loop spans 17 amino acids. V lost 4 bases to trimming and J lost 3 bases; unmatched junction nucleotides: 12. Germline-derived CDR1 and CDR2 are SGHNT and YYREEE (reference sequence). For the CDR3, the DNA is TGTGCCAGCAGCCCCGGACAGGGGGGTTGGATGGACACTGAAGCTTTCTTT. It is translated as CASSPGQGGWMDTEAFF.

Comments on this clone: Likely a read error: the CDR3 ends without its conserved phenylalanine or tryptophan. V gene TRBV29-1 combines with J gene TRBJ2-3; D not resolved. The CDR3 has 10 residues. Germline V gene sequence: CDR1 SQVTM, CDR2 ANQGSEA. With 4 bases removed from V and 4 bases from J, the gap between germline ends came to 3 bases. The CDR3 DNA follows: TGCAGCGTTGTCGCAGATACGCAGTATGTT. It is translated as CSVVADTQYV.

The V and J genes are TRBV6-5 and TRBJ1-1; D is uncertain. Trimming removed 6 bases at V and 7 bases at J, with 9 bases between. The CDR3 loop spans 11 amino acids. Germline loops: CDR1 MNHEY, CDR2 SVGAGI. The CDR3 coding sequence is TGTGCCAGCAGCCTACCGCTTGAAGCTTTCTTT. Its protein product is CASSLPLEAFF.

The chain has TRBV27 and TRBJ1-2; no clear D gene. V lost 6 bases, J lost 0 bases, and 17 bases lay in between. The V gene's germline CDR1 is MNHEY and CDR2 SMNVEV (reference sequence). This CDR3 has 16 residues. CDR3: CASSPFMGSTNYGYTF. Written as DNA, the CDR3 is TGTGCCAGCAGCCCCTTTATGGGGAGTACTAACTATGGCTACACCTTC.

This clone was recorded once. The CDR3 spells CASSYSSGQYNEQFF. CDR3 DNA: TGTGCCAGCAGTTACTCGTCTGGTCAGTACAATGAGCAGTTCTTC. The chain joins TRBV6-5 to TRBJ2-1; D is ambiguous. Germline CDR1 MNHEY, CDR2 SVGAGI. Deletions cut 0 bases from V and 4 bases from J, with 10 bases between. The CDR3 sequence is 15 residues long.

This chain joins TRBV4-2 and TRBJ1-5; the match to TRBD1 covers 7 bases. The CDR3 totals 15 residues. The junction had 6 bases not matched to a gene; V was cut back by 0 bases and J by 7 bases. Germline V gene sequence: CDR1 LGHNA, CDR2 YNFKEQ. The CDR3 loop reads CASSQEVTGSQPQHF. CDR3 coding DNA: TGTGCCAGCAGCCAAGAGGTGACAGGGAGCCAGCCCCAGCATTTT.

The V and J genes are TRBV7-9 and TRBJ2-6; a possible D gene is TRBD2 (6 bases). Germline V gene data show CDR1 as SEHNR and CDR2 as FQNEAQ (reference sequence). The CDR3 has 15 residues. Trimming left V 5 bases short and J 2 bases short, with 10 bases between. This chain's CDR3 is CASSRLVAGANVLTF. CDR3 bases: TGTGCCAGCAGCAGACTAGTTGCTGGGGCCAACGTCCTGACTTTC. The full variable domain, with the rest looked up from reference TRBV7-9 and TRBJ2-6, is DTGVSQNPRHKITKRGQNVTFRCDPISEHNRLYWYRQTLGQGPEFLTYFQNEAQLEKSRLLSDRFSAERPKGSFSTLEIQRTEQGDSAMYLCASSRLVAGANVLTFGAGSRLTVL.